This T cell receptor (beta chain) was sequenced during a study of cytomegalovirus exposure and HLA in healthy donors. This CDR3 has 13 residues. Trimming shortened V by 6 bases and J by 6 bases, and 17 bases separated the two germline ends. Germline V gives CDR1 SQVTM, CDR2 ANQGSEA. The PCR ran on 60 Vbeta and 13 Jbeta primers. The assay was immunoSEQ multiplex PCR, and TCRdb's table has in-frame clones only and misses some. The table has about 200,000 clones, roughly 80% seen once. The clonotype was recovered from a man aged 30 to 39 in good health and CMV-seronegative. Sequenced: PBMCs. The chain couples TRBV29-1 to TRBJ1-1, with D possibly being TRBD1 (6 bases). The CDR3 reads CSVRDIGLAEAFF. CDR3 DNA sequence: TGCAGCGTACGGGACATTGGGCTCGCTGAAGCTTTCTTT.